Described below is a single TCR beta chain sequence and its context. Its antigen remains unknown. J was trimmed by 4 bases and V by 2 bases; bases with no gene match: 15. This CDR3 comprises 19 residues. The germline gives CDR1 SNHLY, CDR2 FYNNEI. These data are taken from a study of shared clonotypes between healthy human individuals. The study, taken as a whole, reports: The study found approximately 5% of naive CD4 clonotypes shared across a few donors. It was the few donors that limited the genetic and exposure-history diversity represented.

Sequencing was performed with immunoSEQ multiplex PCR; in TCRdb, only in-frame clones are kept and a portion is missing. Of about 380,000 clones in the sample, 96% were seen once. This TCR was sampled from a man younger than 40 in good health. Sequenced input: memory CD8+ T cells sorted from blood. Subset reported: CD45RO+ cells pooled with CCR7-negative TemRA cells. This chain links TRBV2 with TRBJ1-1; 11 nucleotides agree with TRBD1. The CDR3 DNA sequence: TGTGCCAGCAGTGAACCCGAGGACAGGGGGCGGGGAAGATCCACTGAAGCTTTCTTT. Protein sequence: CASSEPEDRGRGRSTEAFF.